This TCR beta chain stems from a study of OX40 agonist ivuxolimab in advanced cancers. On the study more broadly: Patients were treated with ivuxolimab, an agonistic anti-OX40 (CD134) antibody. There were three patients with partial responses, one having hepatocellular carcinoma and two cutaneous melanoma.

The protocol was immunoSEQ multiplex PCR, while the TCRdb copy is restricted to in-frame clones and leaves out a portion. The table shows about 27,000 clones, with over 75% occurring only once. Broader study findings: Some nonresponders also had low normalized T-cell clonal expansion. Both blood CD4+ and CD8+ T cells showed clonal growth by week 6 at 0.1 to 3.0 mg/kg.

A remark on this clone: Its target is unknown.

The CDR3 consists of 18 residues. CDR1 is SGHAT, CDR2 FQNNGV, per germline. J gave up 8 bases and V 5 bases, and 18 bases lay outside the gene matches. The sequences come from CD4+ or CD8+ T cells sorted from blood, collected in a trial of the OX40 agonist ivuxolimab. This receptor was taken from an adult with an advanced solid tumor such as melanoma, head and neck, liver or kidney cancer. V gene TRBV11-2 combines with J gene TRBJ1-6; 7 bases map to TRBD1. CDR3 nucleotides: TGTGCCAGCAGCCTCGTCGGACAGGCGAGCCAAATTCATTCACCCCTCCACTTT. It is translated as CASSLVGQASQIHSPLHF.